These 30 T cell receptor beta chains were sequenced from one sample in a study of PD-1 blockade in classical Hodgkin lymphoma. Brentuximab vedotin exposure varied among the patients, all of whom had relapsed after autologous stem cell transplantation. TCRdb's copy holds only in-frame clones and misses some; the assay was immunoSEQ multiplex PCR. The sample includes roughly 62,000 clones, approximately 88% seen only once; the top ten take approximately 13%. The sample here was peripheral blood mononuclear cells (PBMCs), taken at baseline. Every receptor here comes from a human donor with classical Hodgkin lymphoma.

This sequence joins TRBV5-1 and TRBJ2-3; 7 bases match TRBD2. V was clipped by 3 bases and J by 4 bases; unmatched bases: 11. Germline V lookup: CDR1 SGHRS, CDR2 YFSETQ. CDR3 size: 16 residues. Here the CDR3 DNA reads TGCGCCAGCAGCTACTATGATAGGGAGGGGTCAGATACGCAGTATTTT. Its protein product is CASSYYDREGSDTQYF.

CDR3: CASSHAAGSSYNEQFF. CDR3 DNA sequence: TGTGCCAGCAGCCACGCGGCAGGGTCATCCTACAATGAGCAGTTCTTC. The chain recombines TRBV4-2 with TRBJ2-1, with a weak D call TRBD1 (5 bases). There are 16 residues in the CDR3. Germline-derived CDR1 and CDR2 are LGHNA and YNFKEQ. The V end was cut by 3 bases, the J end by 1 base, with 13 bases between.

Turning to this clone: A read error may account for a junction end that differs from germline. The chain couples TRBV6-1 to TRBJ2-1, with a possible D match to TRBD1 (6 bases). Germline V lookup: CDR1 MNHNS, CDR2 SASEGT. The CDR3 has 16 amino acids. The CDR3 DNA reads TGTGCCATCAGTGAGCCGGGACAAGGGGACGGGCAGGAGCAGTTCTTC. Encoded protein: CAISEPGQGDGQEQFF.

The chain combines TRBV9 with TRBJ2-1; 10 nucleotides align to TRBD2. V lost 2 bases and J lost 8; bases outside the gene matches: 10. The CDR3 covers 16 residues. CDR1 and CDR2 from the germline V gene are SGDLS and YYNGEE. As DNA, the CDR3 is TGTGCCAGCAGCGTGGTTTGGAGCGGGGGGGCGGATGAGCAGTTCTTC. Translating it yields CASSVVWSGGADEQFF.

This chain links TRBV5-8 with TRBJ1-2; tentatively, D is TRBD1 (6 bases). Germline lookup yields CDR1 SGHTS and CDR2 YDEGEE. V was pared by 4 bases and J by 4 bases, with 17 bases between. CDR3 length: 15 amino acids. CDR3 residues: CASSRTGGAGYGYTF. CDR3 nucleotide sequence: TGTGCCAGCAGCCGGACGGGGGGGGCGGGCTATGGCTACACCTTC.

This chain uses TRBV10-3 with TRBJ2-7, with 10 bases fitting TRBD1. The CDR3 is 14 amino acids. Trimming at V came to 2 bases and at J to 2 bases, leaving 0 bases not matched to a gene. Germline CDR1 ENHRY, CDR2 SYGVKD. CDR3 in DNA: TGTGCCATCAGTGAGGGACAGGGGGCCTACGAGCAGTACTTC. Amino acids: CAISEGQGAYEQYF.

The chain combines TRBV7-2 with TRBJ2-3; no firm D call. CDR3 size: 14 residues. Deletions cut 1 base from V and 5 bases from J, with 10 bases between. Germline V gives CDR1 SGHTA, CDR2 FQGNSA. The CDR3 coding sequence is TGTGCCAGCAGCTTAGGGGCTTCCGGAGATACGCAGTATTTT. It encodes CASSLGASGDTQYF.

The chain carries TRBV4-2 and TRBJ2-3; 7 bases match TRBD2. With V trimmed by 0 bases and J by 2 bases, 11 bases remained unmatched. The CDR3 has 18 residues. Germline values: CDR1 LGHNA, CDR2 YNFKEQ. The CDR3 DNA sequence: TGTGCCAGCAGCCAAGAATCTCGGCTAGCGGTCGCCACAGATACGCAGTATTTT. It codes for CASSQESRLAVATDTQYF.

The chain joins TRBV2 to TRBJ1-5; a weak D match, TRBD1 (5 bases). The CDR3 length is 14 residues. V was shortened by 5 bases and J by 3 bases, with 11 bases between the two germline ends. Germline V gene lookup returns CDR1 SNHLY and CDR2 FYNNEI. CDR3 nucleotides: TGTGCCAGCAGTTGGGGCCAGAACAATCAGCCCCAGCATTTT. Amino acid sequence: CASSWGQNNQPQHF. Based on the CDR3 plus reference TRBV2 and TRBJ1-5, the full variable domain is EPEVTQTPSHQVTQMGQEVILRCVPISNHLYFYWYRQILGQKVEFLVSFYNNEISEKSEIFDDQFSVERPDGSNFTLKIRSTKLEDSAMYFCASSWGQNNQPQHFGDGTRLSIL.

The V and J genes are TRBV10-1 and TRBJ2-5, with D hard to call. CDR1 is WNHNN, CDR2 SYGVQD, per germline (reference sequence). Trimming took 5 bases from V and 5 from J, leaving 12 bases between them. The CDR3 covers 13 residues. The CDR3 nucleotides are TGCGCCAGCAGTAGGAGTTTTCGGGAGACCCAGTACTTC. Its protein is CASSRSFRETQYF.

V is TRBV7-9 and J is TRBJ2-1; 7 nucleotides line up with TRBD1. The V gene end was trimmed by 5 bases and the J gene end by 8 bases; junction bases not matched to a gene: 3. CDR1 and CDR2 (germline): SEHNR, FQNEAQ (reference sequence). This CDR3 has 12 amino acids. The CDR3 region has the DNA TGTGCCAGCAGCCGACAGGGTTATGAGCAGTTCTTC. It is translated as CASSRQGYEQFF.

This clone has more than one count but fewer than ten. This chain uses TRBV13 with TRBJ1-2, with TRBD1 matching over 8 bases. Germline-derived CDR1 and CDR2 are PRHDT and FYEKMQ (reference sequence). J lost 6 bases, V lost 4 bases, and 13 bases had no gene match. The length of the CDR3 is 16 residues. For the CDR3, the DNA is TGTGCCAGCAGCTCTCCTCGAACAGGGGGGCGTGATGGCTACACCTTC. Translated, it gives CASSSPRTGGRDGYTF.

The V call is TRBV5-5, the J call TRBJ2-3; D is undetermined. CDR3 length: 14 residues. CDR1 is SGHKS and CDR2 is YYEKEE in the germline V gene (reference sequence). V lost 0 bases to trimming and J lost 4 bases, with 9 bases between them. The CDR3 here is CASSLDSTSDTQYF. The CDR3 coding sequence is TGTGCCAGCAGCTTGGACAGCACCTCAGATACGCAGTATTTT.

The J gene is TRBJ1-5, the V gene TRBV6-6; no definite D call. There are 14 residues in the CDR3. CDR1 MNHNY and CDR2 SVGAGI come from the germline V gene (reference sequence). V lost 6 bases and J lost 2, with 11 bases in between. The CDR3 here is CASRPEVGNQPQHF. CDR3 in DNA: TGTGCCAGCAGGCCGGAGGTCGGCAATCAGCCCCAGCATTTT.

This clone was picked up one time. The V call is TRBV13, the J call TRBJ1-2; the D gene is possibly TRBD1 (5 bases). The CDR3 spans 13 residues. V was clipped by 8 bases and J by 0 bases, with 10 bases between them. Germline V gives CDR1 PRHDT, CDR2 FYEKMQ (reference sequence). In nucleotides, the CDR3 is TGTGCCAGCCCGGGACCGCCTAACTATGGCTACACCTTC. It is translated as CASPGPPNYGYTF.

This chain joins TRBV5-4 and TRBJ2-7; tentative D call: TRBD1 (5 bases). Deletions cut 4 bases from V and 5 bases from J, with 7 bases between. CDR1 is SGHNT, CDR2 YYREEE, per germline (reference sequence). This CDR3 region has 11 residues. In DNA form, the CDR3 reads TGTGCCAGCAGCCAGGGAAACGAGCAGTACTTC. The encoded protein is CASSQGNEQYF.

The chain links TRBV19 to TRBJ2-7; either TRBD1 or TRBD2 may fit D (6 bases each). V lost 4 bases to trimming and J lost 3 bases, with 16 bases between them. This CDR3 spans 15 amino acids. Germline assignment: CDR1 LNHDA and CDR2 SQIVND (reference sequence). The CDR3 sequence is CASSRTGTLLYEQYF. The CDR3 bases are TGTGCCAGTAGTAGAACAGGGACTCTACTCTACGAGCAGTACTTC.

The chain recombines TRBV27 with TRBJ2-3; D perhaps matches TRBD2 (6 bases). The CDR3 covers 14 residues. Between the trimmed V and J ends, which lost 7 bases and 3 bases, there was a span of 14 bases. The germline V gene has CDR1 MNHEY and CDR2 SMNVEV (reference sequence). The CDR3 is CASTPWGETDTQYF. The CDR3 DNA reads as TGTGCCAGCACCCCTTGGGGGGAAACAGATACGCAGTATTTT.

This chain links TRBV10-3 with TRBJ2-7; TRBD1 agrees at 7 bases. Looked up from germline, CDR1 is ENHRY and CDR2 is SYGVKD. CDR3 size: 14 residues. The J segment lost 3 bases and the V segment lost 4 bases, leaving 6 bases of the junction unmatched. This chain's CDR3 is CAISGPGQSYEQYF. The CDR3 region has the DNA TGTGCCATCAGTGGGCCGGGACAGAGCTACGAGCAGTACTTC.

The chain combines TRBV7-2 with TRBJ2-7; D is perhaps TRBD1 (5 bases). The CDR3 length is 13 residues. The germline V gene has CDR1 SGHTA and CDR2 FQGNSA. V was trimmed by 1 base and J by 7 bases, leaving 11 bases between them. The CDR3 bases are TGTGCCAGCAGCTTAGAGGGGCCGAGTGAGCAGTACTTC. This encodes CASSLEGPSEQYF.

The rearrangement joins TRBV5-6 to TRBJ2-1; possible D gene TRBD2, 7 bases. The CDR3 loop spans 18 amino acids. The V gene lost 3 bases and the J gene lost 0 bases, with 19 bases spanning the gap. The V gene's germline CDR1 is SGHDT and CDR2 YYEEEE. The CDR3 DNA is TGTGCCAGCAGCTCTCCGGGGGGCGTGAGCGGCTCCTACAATGAGCAGTTCTTC. Protein product: CASSSPGGVSGSYNEQFF.

The rearrangement joins TRBV7-8 to TRBJ1-1, with 7 positions matching TRBD1. The V gene end was trimmed by 0 bases and the J gene end by 6 bases; junction bases not matched to a gene: 7. The CDR3 loop spans 15 amino acids. Germline V gives CDR1 SGHVS, CDR2 FQNEAQ. CDR3 protein: CASSLAFDREAEAFF. For the CDR3, the DNA is TGTGCCAGCAGCTTAGCCTTTGACAGGGAGGCTGAAGCTTTCTTT.

The V and J genes are TRBV7-7 and TRBJ1-2; possible D gene TRBD1, 6 bases. Trimming removed 6 bases at V and 4 bases at J, with 15 bases between. The CDR3 length is 14 residues. Per the germline V gene, CDR1 is SSHAT and CDR2 is FNYEAQ (reference sequence). DNA for the CDR3: TGTGCCAGCAGGCCTATGGTGGGGGCCTATGGCTACACCTTC. Translation gives CASRPMVGAYGYTF.

This clone was counted a single time. This chain links TRBV5-4 with TRBJ1-6; D is unclear. The V end lost 2 bases, the J end lost 9 bases, and 15 bases lay between the germline ends. Germline CDR1 is SGHNT and CDR2 is YYREEE (reference sequence). The CDR3 contains 15 residues. This CDR3 is CASSFSGGLASPLHF. The CDR3 coding sequence is TGTGCCAGCAGCTTTAGTGGAGGGTTGGCTTCACCCCTCCACTTT.

This sequence joins TRBV28 and TRBJ2-5, with D perhaps TRBD1 (5 bases). The J call may not be correct, given that the DNA end is closer to TRBJ2-7. CDR1 and CDR2 from the germline V gene are MDHEN and SYDVKM. There are 12 residues in the CDR3. The CDR3 bases are TGTGCCAGCAGCAACGCCCAGGGCGAGCAGTACTTC. Translating it yields CASSNAQGEQYF.

This clone was seen a few times. The chain joins TRBV2 to TRBJ1-5; a weak D match, TRBD1 (6 bases). CDR1 is SNHLY and CDR2 is FYNNEI in the germline V gene. Trimming cost V 7 bases and J 3 bases, with 16 bases left between them. This CDR3 comprises 15 residues. The DNA of the CDR3 is TGTGCCAGCAAAACTCGGACAGAAAACAATCAGCCCCAGCATTTT. Translated, it gives CASKTRTENNQPQHF.

CDR3: CASSSGQRHNEQFF. In nucleotides, the CDR3 is TGTGCCAGCAGCTCCGGACAAAGGCACAATGAGCAGTTCTTC. This rearrangement joins TRBV11-2 to TRBJ2-1, with D possibly being TRBD1 (5 bases). The CDR3 has 14 amino acids. Trimming pared 4 bases from V and 5 bases from J, leaving 12 bases between. Germline V CDR1 and CDR2: SGHAT, FQNNGV. Filled out from reference TRBV11-2 and TRBJ2-1, the complete variable domain reads EAGVAQSPRYKIIEKRQSVAFWCNPISGHATLYWYQQILGQGPKLLIQFQNNGVVDDSQLPKDRFSAERLKGVDSTLKIQPAKLEDSAVYLCASSSGQRHNEQFFGPGTRLTVL.

The chain employs TRBV6-6 and TRBJ2-5, with 10 bases fitting TRBD1. This CDR3 region has 16 residues. Germline V gene data show CDR1 as MNHNY and CDR2 as SVGAGI (reference sequence). The J segment lost 4 bases and the V segment lost 2 bases, leaving 7 bases of the junction unmatched. The CDR3 DNA sequence: TGTGCCAGCAGTTACGCCAGACAGGGGGCGGGAGAGACCCAGTACTTC. Protein: CASSYARQGAGETQYF.

As DNA, the CDR3 is TGTGCCAGCTCACCATCGCAGGGGGGCTGGGAGCAGTTCTTC. This translates into CASSPSQGGWEQFF. The chain carries TRBV18 and TRBJ2-1; a weak D match, TRBD1 (7 bases). V lost 2 bases and J lost 10, with 15 bases in between. CDR1 KGHSH and CDR2 LQKENI come from the germline V gene. CDR3 length: 14 amino acids.

This clone has only a few counts. This rearrangement joins TRBV18 to TRBJ1-5; tentative D call: TRBD1 (5 bases). CDR1 is KGHSH, CDR2 LQKENI, per germline. The CDR3 contains 13 residues. The V gene lost 5 bases and the J gene lost 4 bases, with 9 bases spanning the gap. CDR3 bases: TGTGCCAGCTCAGGGGCGCGGAATCAGCCCCAGCATTTT. Translated, it gives CASSGARNQPQHF.